This TCR beta chain was recovered during a study of blood T cells in healthy people across ages. A J-beta primer mix and a sample-barcoded 5' primer were used in a second PCR of about 7 to 12 cycles. TCRdb recomputed calls from the 5' RACE reads with MiXCR, one row per CDR3 protein. The profile shows hundreds of thousands of distinct CDR3 sequences, about 20% of them singletons. Between the trimmed V and J ends, which lost 4 bases and 6 bases, there was a span of 10 bases. This CDR3 region has 13 residues. Germline CDR1 is KGHSH and CDR2 is LQKENI. Each sample had at least 6 million PBMCs isolated. Ten or more counts support this clonotype.

The rearrangement uses TRBV18 and TRBJ1-5; tentative D call: TRBD1 (6 bases). Sequenced material: blood. This clonotype was obtained from a man in his 70s in good health. The chain's CDR3 is CASSQQGGQPQHF. CDR3 bases: TGTGCCAGCTCACAACAGGGTGGTCAGCCCCAGCATTTT.